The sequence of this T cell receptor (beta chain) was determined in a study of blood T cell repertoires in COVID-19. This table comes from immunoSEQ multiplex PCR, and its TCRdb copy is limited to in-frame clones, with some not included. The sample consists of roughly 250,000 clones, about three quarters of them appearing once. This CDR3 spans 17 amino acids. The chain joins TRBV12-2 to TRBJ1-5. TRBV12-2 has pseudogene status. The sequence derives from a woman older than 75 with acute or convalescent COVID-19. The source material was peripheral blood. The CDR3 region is CASRSSAGIPPNQPQHF. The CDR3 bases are TGTGCAAGTCGCTCCAGCGCGGGGATACCGCCAAATCAGCCCCAGCATTTT.